This T cell receptor beta chain appears in the sequencing data of a study of a mutant IDH1 vaccine in newly diagnosed glioma. The overall study: Vaccine administration was initiated 4-6 weeks following radiotherapy alone, or with temozolomide cycles. Study-wide results and limits: Vaccine-induced responses were seen in 85% to 95% of patients, spanning several MHC alleles.

The time point was: week 11, during vaccination. In the vaccine, a single dose held 300 ug of the mutant IDH1 20-mer peptide, along with topical imiquimod. As concerns this clone: The antigen remains undetermined.

The repertoire was sequenced with immunoSEQ multiplex PCR; TCRdb's copy has only in-frame clones and lacks some. The sample lists around 60,000 clones; 70% to 90% were seen once. The V gene's germline CDR1 is SGHAT and CDR2 FQNNGV. The CDR3 consists of 16 residues. The ends were cut back, 7 bases at V and 0 bases at J, with 15 bases in the middle. The specimen was PBMCs, collected from a glioma patient whose treatment included an IDH1 peptide vaccine. This clonotype was obtained from a middle-aged man with glioma. This chain uses TRBV11-2 with TRBJ2-2; D call uncertain. CDR3 protein: CASTLGWQANTGELFF. The CDR3 DNA sequence: TGTGCCAGCACCCTAGGATGGCAGGCGAACACCGGGGAGCTGTTTTTT.